The TCR beta chain under discussion was sequenced for a study of blood T cell repertoires in COVID-19 (dated by TCRdb to between 2020 and 2021). Study-level background: Collaborator samples came from the United States, Italy and Spain and covered acute and convalescent phases of COVID-19. The prospective study material was composed of cDNA or gDNA derived from T cells, B-cell-depleted T cells, or PBMCs. Deeply sampled blood TCRbeta repertoires from subjects exposed to, actively infected with, or recovered from COVID-19 were included in the dataset. The repertoires were released in a freely available public database intended as a resource for research on the immune response to SARS-CoV-2. The samples were drawn from two sources: the first 160 participants of the ongoing ImmuneRACE study, and over 1,000 subjects contributed by 6 global collaborators. Sample metadata almost always included a de-identified subject ID, COVID-19 status, age in years and sex. Where HLA class I and class II types were available, the types were taken from metadata supplied by the sample provider, not from assay-based typing.

The collaborating institutions used their own protocols to collect whole blood in K2EDTA tubes. For TCRbeta analysis, collaborators shipped samples as frozen whole blood, isolated PBMCs, or DNA extracted from either of those sample types. TCRbeta CDR3 regions were amplified from genomic DNA using the immunoSEQ Assay, a bias-controlled multiplex PCR. As for the authors' bioinformatics: Nucleated cell counts per sample were estimated from amplification of reference gene primers within the assay. To quantify the absolute abundance of each unique TCRbeta CDR3 rearrangement, sequence reads were collapsed and filtered. For each sample, productive Simpson clonality was calculated by taking the square root of Simpson's diversity index across productive rearrangements. The source is immuneACCESS, and TCRdb retained only in-frame sequences with V and J called. Part of the clones is not carried over; for the studies checked, unresolved V genes explain less than half of this, and the remainder is unexplained. V and J calls and clone size are given by that table; D and trimming were obtained from the DNA. The sample records roughly 120,000 clones, more than 75% of which are singletons. The ten largest account for 3.5% to 4.5% of the sample.

What the study reported, not specific to this receptor: The quantity of clinical and demographic metadata differed by source and by participant and was supplied without curation.

V and J are truncated by 3 bases and 5 bases respectively, leaving an intervening sequence of 13 bases. The germline V gene sets CDR1 to WSHSY and CDR2 to SAAADI. Spanning cysteine to phenylalanine, the CDR3 consists of 15 amino acids. The sequence is cut down to CDR3 DNA, 45 bases in frame from base 1. Of note for this clone: No antigen is known for it. No much larger clonotype is one base removed from it; base qualities were not supplied.

The specimen sequenced was peripheral blood. The receptor was derived from a man between 35 and 55 years old with acute or convalescent COVID-19. The V and J segments used are TRBV10-2 and TRBJ1-4; possibly the D gene is TRBD1, per 6 matching bases. CDR3 sequence: CASSDRRGGNEKLFF. The bases are TGCGCCAGCAGTGACCGTAGAGGGGGAAATGAAAAACTGTTTTTT.